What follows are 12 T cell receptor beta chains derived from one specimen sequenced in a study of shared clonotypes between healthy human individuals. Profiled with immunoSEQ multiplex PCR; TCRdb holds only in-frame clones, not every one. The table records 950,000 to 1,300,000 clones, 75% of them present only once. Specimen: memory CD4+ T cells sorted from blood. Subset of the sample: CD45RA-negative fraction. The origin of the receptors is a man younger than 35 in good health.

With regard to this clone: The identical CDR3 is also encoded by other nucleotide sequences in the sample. The CDR3 sequence: CASSSELAGGTDTQYF. The CDR3 coding sequence is TGCGCCAGCAGCTCTGAACTAGCGGGGGGCACAGATACGCAGTATTTT. The rearrangement links TRBV5-1 to TRBJ2-3; 11 bases agree with TRBD2. The germline V gene encodes CDR1 SGHRS and CDR2 YFSETQ. V was clipped by 3 bases and J by 1 base; unmatched bases: 4. The CDR3 is 16 residues long.

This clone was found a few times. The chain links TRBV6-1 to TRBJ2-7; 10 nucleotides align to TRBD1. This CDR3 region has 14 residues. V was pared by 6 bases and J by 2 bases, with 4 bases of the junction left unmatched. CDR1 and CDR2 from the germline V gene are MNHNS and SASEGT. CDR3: CASRGQGRAYEQYF. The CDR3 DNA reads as TGTGCCAGCAGGGGACAGGGGCGCGCCTACGAGCAGTACTTC.

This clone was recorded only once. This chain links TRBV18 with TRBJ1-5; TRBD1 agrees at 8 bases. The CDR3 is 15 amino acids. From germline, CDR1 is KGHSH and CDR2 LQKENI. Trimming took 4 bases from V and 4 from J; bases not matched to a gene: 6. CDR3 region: CASSLNRGSNQPQHF. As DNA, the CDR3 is TGTGCCAGCTCACTAAACAGGGGGAGTAATCAGCCCCAGCATTTT.

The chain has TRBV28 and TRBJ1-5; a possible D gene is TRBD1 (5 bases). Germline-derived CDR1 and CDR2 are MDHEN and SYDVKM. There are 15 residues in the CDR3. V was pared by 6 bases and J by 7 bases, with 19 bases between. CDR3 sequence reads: CASSSSGGTGQPQHF. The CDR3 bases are TGTGCCAGCAGCTCTTCTGGGGGGACTGGCCAGCCCCAGCATTTT.

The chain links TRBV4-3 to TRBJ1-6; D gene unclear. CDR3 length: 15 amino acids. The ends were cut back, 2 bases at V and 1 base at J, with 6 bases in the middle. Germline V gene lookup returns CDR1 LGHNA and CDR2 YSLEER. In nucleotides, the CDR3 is TGCGCCAGCAGCCAATCTCAATCCTATAATTCACCCCTCCACTTT. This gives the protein CASSQSQSYNSPLHF.

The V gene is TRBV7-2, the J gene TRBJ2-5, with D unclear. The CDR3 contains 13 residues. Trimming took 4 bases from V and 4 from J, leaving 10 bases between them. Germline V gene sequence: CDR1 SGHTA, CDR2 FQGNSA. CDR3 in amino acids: CASSYASAETQYF. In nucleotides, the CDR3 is TGTGCCAGCAGCTATGCGTCGGCAGAGACCCAGTACTTC.

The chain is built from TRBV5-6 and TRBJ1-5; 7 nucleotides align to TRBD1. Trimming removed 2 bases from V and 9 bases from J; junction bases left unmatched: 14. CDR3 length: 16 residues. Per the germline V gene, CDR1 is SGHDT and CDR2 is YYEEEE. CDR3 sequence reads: CASSLKTGLGARPQHF. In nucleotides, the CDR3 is TGTGCCAGCAGCTTAAAGACAGGGTTGGGAGCGCGGCCCCAGCATTTT.

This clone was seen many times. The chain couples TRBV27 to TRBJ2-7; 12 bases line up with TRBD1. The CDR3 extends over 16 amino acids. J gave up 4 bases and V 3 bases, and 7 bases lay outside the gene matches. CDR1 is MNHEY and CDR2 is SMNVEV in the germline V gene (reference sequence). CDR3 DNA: TGTGCCAGCAGTTTGGGATGGGACAGGGGGCTGTACGAGCAGTACTTC. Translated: CASSLGWDRGLYEQYF.

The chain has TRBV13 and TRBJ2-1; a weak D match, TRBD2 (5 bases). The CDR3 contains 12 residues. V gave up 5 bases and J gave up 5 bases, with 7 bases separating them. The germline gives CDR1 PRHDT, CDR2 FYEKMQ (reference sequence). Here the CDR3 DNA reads TGTGCCAGCAGCCTACTAGACAATGAGCAGTTCTTC. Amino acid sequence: CASSLLDNEQFF.

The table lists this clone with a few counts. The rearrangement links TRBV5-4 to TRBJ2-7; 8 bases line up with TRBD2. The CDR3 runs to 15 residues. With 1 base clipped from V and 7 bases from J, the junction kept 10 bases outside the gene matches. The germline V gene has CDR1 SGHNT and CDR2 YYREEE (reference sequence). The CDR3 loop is CASSLPPGLEGEQYF. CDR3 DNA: TGTGCCAGCAGCTTGCCCCCGGGACTAGAGGGGGAGCAGTACTTC.

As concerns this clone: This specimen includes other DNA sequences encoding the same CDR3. The CDR3 protein is CASSPGTSSYEQYF. The CDR3 region has the DNA TGTGCCAGCTCACCAGGTACTTCCTCCTACGAGCAGTACTTC. The chain joins TRBV18 to TRBJ2-7, with D unresolved. This CDR3 is 14 amino acids long. V was trimmed by 2 bases and J by 0 bases, leaving 8 bases between them. CDR1 is KGHSH, CDR2 LQKENI, per germline.

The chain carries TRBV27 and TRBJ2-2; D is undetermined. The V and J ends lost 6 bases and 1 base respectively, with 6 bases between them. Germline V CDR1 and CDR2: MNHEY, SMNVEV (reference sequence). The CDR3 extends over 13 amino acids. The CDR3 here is CASRGWNTGELFF. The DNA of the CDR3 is TGTGCCAGCAGGGGCTGGAACACCGGGGAGCTGTTTTTT.